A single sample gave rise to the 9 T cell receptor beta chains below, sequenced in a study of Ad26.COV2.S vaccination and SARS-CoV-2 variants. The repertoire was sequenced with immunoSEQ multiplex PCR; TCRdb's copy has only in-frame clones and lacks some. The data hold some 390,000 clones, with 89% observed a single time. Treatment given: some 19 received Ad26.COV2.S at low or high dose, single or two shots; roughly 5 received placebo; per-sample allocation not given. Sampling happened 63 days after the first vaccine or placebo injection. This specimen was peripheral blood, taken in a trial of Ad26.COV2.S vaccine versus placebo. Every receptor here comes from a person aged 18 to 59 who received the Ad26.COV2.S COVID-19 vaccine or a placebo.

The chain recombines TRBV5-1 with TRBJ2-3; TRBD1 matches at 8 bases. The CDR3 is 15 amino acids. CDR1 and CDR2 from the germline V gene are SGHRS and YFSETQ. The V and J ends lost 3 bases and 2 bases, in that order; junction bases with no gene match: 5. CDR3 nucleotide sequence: TGCGCCAGCAGCTCGGGACAGGTATCCACAGATACGCAGTATTTT. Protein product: CASSSGQVSTDTQYF.

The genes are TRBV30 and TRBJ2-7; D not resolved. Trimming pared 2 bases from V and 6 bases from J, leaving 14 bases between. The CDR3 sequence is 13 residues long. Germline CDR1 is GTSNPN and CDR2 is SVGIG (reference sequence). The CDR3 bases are TGTGCCTGGAGTCATGGGCAGGTGAGCGAGCAGTACTTC. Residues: CAWSHGQVSEQYF.

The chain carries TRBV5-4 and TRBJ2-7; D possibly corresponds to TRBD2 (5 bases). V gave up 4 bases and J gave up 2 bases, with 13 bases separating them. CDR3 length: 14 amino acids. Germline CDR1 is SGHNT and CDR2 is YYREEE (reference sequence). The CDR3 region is CASSAGLTTYEQYF. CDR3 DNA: TGTGCCAGCAGCGCCGGACTGACTACCTACGAGCAGTACTTC.

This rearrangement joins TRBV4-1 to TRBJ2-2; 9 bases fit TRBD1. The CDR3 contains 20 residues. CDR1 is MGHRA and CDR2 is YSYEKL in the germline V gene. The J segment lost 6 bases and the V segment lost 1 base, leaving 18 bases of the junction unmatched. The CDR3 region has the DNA TGCGCCAGCAGCCAAGTGGGGCCGGGACAGGGCCATCTTAAGGCCGGGGAGCTGTTTTTT. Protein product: CASSQVGPGQGHLKAGELFF.

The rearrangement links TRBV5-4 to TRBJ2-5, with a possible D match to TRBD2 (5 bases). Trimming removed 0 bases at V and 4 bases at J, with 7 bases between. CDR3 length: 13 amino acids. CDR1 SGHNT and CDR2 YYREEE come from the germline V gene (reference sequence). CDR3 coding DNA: TGTGCCAGCAGCTTGGGAGGGCGAGAGACCCAGTACTTC. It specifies CASSLGGRETQYF.

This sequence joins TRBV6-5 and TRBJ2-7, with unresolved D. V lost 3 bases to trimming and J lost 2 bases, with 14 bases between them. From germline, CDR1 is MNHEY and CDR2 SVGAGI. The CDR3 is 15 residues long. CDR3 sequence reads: CASSYVNLGTYEQYF. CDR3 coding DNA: TGTGCCAGCAGTTATGTGAACCTGGGGACCTACGAGCAGTACTTC.

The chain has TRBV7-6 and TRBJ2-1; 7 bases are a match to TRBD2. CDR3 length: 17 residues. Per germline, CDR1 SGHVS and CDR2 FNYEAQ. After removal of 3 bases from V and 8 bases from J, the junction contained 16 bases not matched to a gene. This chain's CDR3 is CASSFLASGSVPDEQFF. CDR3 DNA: TGTGCCAGCAGCTTCCTAGCTAGCGGCTCTGTACCGGATGAGCAGTTCTTC. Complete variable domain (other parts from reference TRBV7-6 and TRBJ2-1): GAGVSQSPRYKVTKRGQDVALRCDPISGHVSLYWYRQALGQGPEFLTYFNYEAQQDKSGLPNDRFSAERPEGSISTLTIQRTEQRDSAMYRCASSFLASGSVPDEQFFGPGTRLTVL.

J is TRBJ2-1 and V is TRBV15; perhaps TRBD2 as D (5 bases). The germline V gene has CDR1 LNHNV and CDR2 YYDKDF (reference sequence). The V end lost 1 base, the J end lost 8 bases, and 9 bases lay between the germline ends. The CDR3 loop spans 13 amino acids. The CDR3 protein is CATSRGEGDEQFF. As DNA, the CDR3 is TGTGCCACCAGCAGAGGCGAGGGCGATGAGCAGTTCTTC. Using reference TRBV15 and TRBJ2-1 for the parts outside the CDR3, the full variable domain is DAMVIQNPRYQVTQFGKPVTLSCSQTLNHNVMYWYQQKSSQAPKLLFHYYDKDFNNEADTPDNFQSRRPNTSFCFLDIRSPGLGDTAMYLCATSRGEGDEQFFGPGTRLTVL.

The CDR3 sequence is CASSQGTGVQETQYF. The CDR3, as DNA: TGTGCCAGCAGCCAAGGGACCGGGGTTCAAGAGACCCAGTACTTC. This chain links TRBV3-1 (or the pseudogene TRBV3-2) with TRBJ2-5; maybe TRBD2 (5 bases). From germline, CDR1 is LGHDT and CDR2 YNNKEL (reference sequence). V was trimmed by 1 base and J by 2 bases, leaving 11 bases between them. This CDR3 has 15 residues.